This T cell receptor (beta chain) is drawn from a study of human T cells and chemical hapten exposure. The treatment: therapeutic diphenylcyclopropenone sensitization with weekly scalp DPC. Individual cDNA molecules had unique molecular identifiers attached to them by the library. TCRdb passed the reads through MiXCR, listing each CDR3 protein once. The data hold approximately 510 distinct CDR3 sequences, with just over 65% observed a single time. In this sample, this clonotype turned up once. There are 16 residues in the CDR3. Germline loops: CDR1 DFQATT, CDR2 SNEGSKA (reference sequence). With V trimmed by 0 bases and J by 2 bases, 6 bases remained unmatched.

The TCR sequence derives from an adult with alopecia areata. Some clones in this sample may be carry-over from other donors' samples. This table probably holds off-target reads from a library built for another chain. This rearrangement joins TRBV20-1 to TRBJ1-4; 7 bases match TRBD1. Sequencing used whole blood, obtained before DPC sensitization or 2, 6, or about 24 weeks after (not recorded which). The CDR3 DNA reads TGCAGTGCTAGAGAGGGCAGGGGGGATACTAATGAAAAACTGTTTTTT. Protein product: CSAREGRGDTNEKLFF.